The next 3 T cell receptor beta chains were all read from a single sample in a study of blood T cell repertoires in COVID-19. Clones were sequenced by immunoSEQ multiplex PCR, and TCRdb holds only the in-frame ones, with some missing. Of roughly 50,000 clones in the sample, around nine tenths were seen once. Sample: peripheral blood. The receptors here all came from a woman between 40 and 55 years old with active COVID-19.

The genes are TRBV7-2 and TRBJ2-2, with 11 bases aligning to TRBD1. The CDR3 spans 15 residues. CDR1 and CDR2 from the germline V gene are SGHTA and FQGNSA. The J segment lost 5 bases and the V segment lost 4 bases, leaving 3 bases of the junction unmatched. The CDR3 DNA sequence: TGTGCCAGCAGCTCCGGGACAGGGGGGACCGGGGAGCTGTTTTTT. It translates to CASSSGTGGTGELFF.

The chain is built from TRBV4-1 and TRBJ1-2, with TRBD1 identical over 8 bases. V shed 6 bases and J 2 bases; nucleotides not matched to a gene: 5. CDR1 and CDR2 (germline): MGHRA, YSYEKL. This CDR3 is built from 14 residues. The CDR3 loop is CASSQTGGNYGYTF. DNA for the CDR3: TGCGCCAGCAGTCAAACAGGGGGAAACTATGGCTACACCTTC.

The rearrangement uses TRBV13 and TRBJ2-5, with TRBD2 as a possible D gene (5 bases). V was shortened by 7 bases and J by 1 base, with 10 bases between the two germline ends. The germline V gene encodes CDR1 PRHDT and CDR2 FYEKMQ (reference sequence). The CDR3 is 13 residues long. The CDR3 sequence is CASTRTPQETQYF. The CDR3 DNA is TGTGCCAGCACCCGGACTCCCCAAGAGACCCAGTACTTC.